The entry below describes one TCR beta chain. There are a few counts of this clone. Its target antigen remains unknown. Nothing much larger sits one base from this clone, and base qualities are not available. These data belong to a study of blood T cell repertoires in COVID-19 (dated by TCRdb to 2020 to 2022). Study-wide context: Collaborator samples came from the United States, Italy and Spain and covered acute and convalescent phases of COVID-19. Samples came from the ongoing ImmuneRACE study (first 160 participants) plus 1,254 subjects from 6 global collaborators. The repertoires were made available in a free public database intended to serve as a resource for research on the immune response to SARS-CoV-2. The prospective study material was composed of cDNA or gDNA derived from T cells, B-cell-depleted T cells, or PBMCs. Deeply sampled blood TCRbeta repertoires from subjects exposed to, actively infected with, or recovered from COVID-19 were included in the dataset. Where available, HLA class I and class II types were obtained from metadata supplied by the sample provider rather than from assay-based typing. The sample metadata nearly always contained a de-identified subject ID, COVID-19 status, age in years and sex.

The immunoSEQ Assay, a bias-controlled multiplex PCR, was used to amplify TCRbeta CDR3 regions from genomic DNA. In the original analysis: Within the assay, amplification of reference gene primers was used to estimate how many nucleated cells each sample contained. To quantify the absolute abundance of each unique TCRbeta CDR3 rearrangement, sequence reads were collapsed and filtered. For each sample, productive Simpson clonality was calculated by taking the square root of Simpson's diversity index across productive rearrangements. TCRdb limited this immuneACCESS table to in-frame rearrangements with V and J called. A share of clones is missing; checked studies link under half to unresolved V genes, and the rest is unexplained. V, J and clone size are those of that table, while D and trimming were read from the DNA. This sample holds about 130,000 clones; 70% to 80% were observed only once. The ten largest clones add up to around 5% of the sample.

One collaborating source in Seattle enrolled patients while the patients were actively infected and followed the patients over time throughout the course of disease. Whole blood was collected in K2EDTA tubes by collaborating institutions according to the institutions' own protocols. For TCRbeta analysis, collaborators shipped samples in one of three forms: frozen whole blood, isolated PBMCs, or DNA extracted from either of those sample types. What the research found in general, with its limitations: How much clinical and demographic metadata was included differed by source and by participant, and the metadata was provided uncurated.

Source material: peripheral blood. The sequence was obtained from a woman in her seventies with COVID-19, enrolled during active disease.

CDR3 protein: CASSPLTGTAGSGNTIYF. The base sequence is TGTGCCAGCTCACCATTAACCGGGACAGCGGGTTCTGGAAACACCATATATTTT. This chain joins TRBV18 to TRBJ1-3; TRBD1 matches 7 bases in the middle. The CDR3 starts with the cysteine, ends with the phenylalanine, and has 18 residues. Solely the CDR3 DNA is kept, with 54 bases framed from the first base. Trimmed from V: 2 bases; trimmed from J: 1 base; junction bases lacking a gene match: 11. Looking up the germline V gene yields CDR1 KGHSH and CDR2 LQKENI.